The 21 T cell receptor beta chains in this list originate from one sample, sequenced in a study of blood T cell repertoires in COVID-19. Data came from immunoSEQ multiplex PCR; TCRdb stores just in-frame clones and leaves some out. Among 150,000 to 200,000 clones listed, approximately 89% were seen once. The sequencing input was peripheral blood. Receptors were obtained from a man between 35 and 55 years old with active or convalescent COVID-19.

The chain carries TRBV9 and TRBJ2-1; D possibly corresponds to TRBD1 (6 bases). Trimming left V 2 bases short and J 2 bases short, with 11 bases between. CDR1 is SGDLS and CDR2 is YYNGEE in the germline V gene. CDR3 length: 15 amino acids. CDR3 residues: CASSVGTIAYNEQFF. As DNA, the CDR3 is TGTGCCAGCAGCGTCGGGACAATTGCCTACAATGAGCAGTTCTTC.

V is TRBV4-2 and J is TRBJ2-1, with 8 bases identical to TRBD2. In germline, CDR1 is LGHNA, CDR2 YNFKEQ. The V gene end was trimmed by 0 bases and the J gene end by 5 bases; junction bases not matched to a gene: 6. The CDR3 covers 16 residues. CDR3 region: CASSQEPGGGHNEQFF. Here the CDR3 DNA reads TGTGCCAGCAGCCAAGAACCCGGGGGGGGTCACAATGAGCAGTTCTTC.

The chain has TRBV4-1 and TRBJ2-4, with 12 positions matching TRBD2. V gave up 3 bases and J gave up 5 bases; unmatched junction bases: 8. CDR1 and CDR2 from the germline V gene are MGHRA and YSYEKL. The CDR3 has 17 residues. The CDR3 nucleotides are TGCGCCAGCAGCCATTCTCTAGCGGGGGGGGCGGAAAACATTCAGTACTTC. Translating it yields CASSHSLAGGAENIQYF.

The V call is TRBV6-5, the J call TRBJ2-2, with a tentative D call TRBD1 (5 bases). Germline V gene lookup returns CDR1 MNHEY and CDR2 SVGAGI. The V end was cut by 8 bases, the J end by 3 bases, with 13 bases between. There are 14 residues in the CDR3. Here the CDR3 DNA reads TGTGCCAGCGAGGCAGGGAAATACACCGGGGAGCTGTTTTTT. It encodes CASEAGKYTGELFF.

This chain joins TRBV7-2 and TRBJ1-3; a possible D gene is TRBD1 (6 bases). This CDR3 has 14 amino acids. V was trimmed by 2 bases and J by 4 bases, leaving 9 bases between them. Germline V gene data show CDR1 as SGHTA and CDR2 as FQGNSA. CDR3 sequence reads: CASSLRGAGNTIYF. The DNA for the CDR3 is TGTGCCAGCAGCTTACGGGGGGCCGGAAACACCATATATTTT.

The chain has TRBV2 and TRBJ1-5; D remains unclear. The CDR3 totals 15 residues. V lost 2 bases to trimming and J lost 7 bases, with 15 bases between them. Germline V gene lookup returns CDR1 SNHLY and CDR2 FYNNEI. The CDR3 nucleotides are TGTGCCAGCAGTGAATATGCGGATTCGTGGCAGCCCCAGCATTTT. This translates into CASSEYADSWQPQHF.

This clone was seen only a few times. This chain joins TRBV29-1 and TRBJ1-1; no clear D. The V end lost 3 bases, the J end lost 0 bases, and 8 bases lay between the germline ends. Germline-derived CDR1 and CDR2 are SQVTM and ANQGSEA. There are 13 residues in the CDR3. The CDR3 is CSVEKLMNTEAFF. The CDR3 DNA sequence: TGCAGCGTTGAGAAACTTATGAACACTGAAGCTTTCTTT.

This clone was found a few times. The V gene is TRBV7-2, the J gene TRBJ2-2; TRBD2 agrees at 8 bases. The CDR3 has 15 residues. The germline V gene encodes CDR1 SGHTA and CDR2 FQGNSA. The V segment lost 5 bases and the J segment 6 bases; nucleotides outside the gene matches: 8. CDR3 loop: CASSLQRGRSGELFF. DNA for the CDR3: TGTGCCAGCAGCCTCCAGCGGGGGCGATCCGGGGAGCTGTTTTTT. Full variable domain (remainder filled in from reference TRBV7-2 and TRBJ2-2): GAGVSQSPSNKVTEKGKDVELRCDPISGHTALYWYRQSLGQGLEFLIYFQGNSAPDKSGLPSDRFSAERTGGSVSTLTIQRTQQEDSAVYLCASSLQRGRSGELFFGEGSRLTVL.

The gene calls are TRBV13 and TRBJ2-7; D may be TRBD2 (7 bases). This CDR3 has 15 residues. V lost 4 bases, J lost 2 bases, and 15 bases lay in between. Per the germline V gene, CDR1 is PRHDT and CDR2 is FYEKMQ (reference sequence). The CDR3 sequence: CASSSGARGTYEQYF. CDR3 in DNA: TGTGCCAGCAGCTCAGGGGCGCGGGGGACCTACGAGCAGTACTTC.

The V call is TRBV18, the J call TRBJ1-5; no reliable D call. V lost 5 bases and J lost 3, with 11 bases in between. Germline V lookup: CDR1 KGHSH, CDR2 LQKENI. The CDR3 length is 14 residues. In DNA form, the CDR3 reads TGTGCCAGCTCATCCCCGGGGAACAATCAGCCCCAGCATTTT. This encodes CASSSPGNNQPQHF.

The V gene is TRBV6-2 or TRBV6-3, the J gene TRBJ1-5; D may be TRBD1 (5 bases). This CDR3 contains 14 residues. The germline CDR1 and CDR2 sequences are MNHEY and SVGEGT. Trimming removed 0 bases at V and 6 bases at J, with 9 bases between. The CDR3 region is CASSYSRRGQPQHF. The CDR3, as DNA: TGTGCCAGCAGTTACTCCAGGAGGGGTCAGCCCCAGCATTTT.

The V and J genes are TRBV4-2 and TRBJ1-6, with a tentative D call TRBD1 (5 bases). Germline V lookup: CDR1 LGHNA, CDR2 YNFKEQ. This CDR3 region has 18 residues. V was pared by 0 bases and J by 7 bases, with 19 bases between. CDR3 DNA sequence: TGTGCCAGCAGCCAAGATTCTTACAGGACGGAAATAAATTCACCCCTCCACTTT. As protein: CASSQDSYRTEINSPLHF.

The chain recombines TRBV28 with TRBJ1-6; D may be TRBD1 (5 bases). CDR1 is MDHEN and CDR2 is SYDVKM in the germline V gene. V lost 3 bases to trimming and J lost 0 bases, with 24 bases between them. CDR3 size: 21 residues. The CDR3 is CASSFIGQGRIGGSYNSPLHF. As DNA, the CDR3 is TGTGCCAGCAGTTTTATAGGGCAGGGTAGAATTGGCGGCTCCTATAATTCACCCCTCCACTTT.

This clone was seen more than once but under ten times. This chain connects TRBV6-1 to TRBJ1-3; 9 bases fit TRBD1. The CDR3 spans 16 residues. CDR1 and CDR2 from the germline V gene are MNHNS and SASEGT. V lost 2 bases, J lost 4 bases, and 6 bases stayed unmatched. The CDR3, as DNA: TGTGCCAGCAGTGAATCCCCTGGACAGGGGGGAAACACCATATATTTT. Translated, it gives CASSESPGQGGNTIYF.

The V and J genes are TRBV18 and TRBJ1-1; D is possibly TRBD1 (6 bases). Deletions cut 1 base from V and 1 base from J, with 22 bases between. Germline values: CDR1 KGHSH, CDR2 LQKENI. The CDR3 has 19 residues. In DNA form, the CDR3 reads TGTGCCAGCTCACCACGTTGGGTAGGTGGGGGCGGCGCGAACACTGAAGCTTTCTTT. Its protein is CASSPRWVGGGGANTEAFF.

The genes are TRBV11-2 and TRBJ2-1, with 9 bases matching TRBD2. Unmatched junction bases numbered 8, after V lost 5 bases and J lost 0 bases. From germline, CDR1 is SGHAT and CDR2 FQNNGV. The CDR3 extends over 17 amino acids. The CDR3 DNA reads as TGTGCCAGCAGCCTCGGGACTAGCAGAAGCTCCTACAATGAGCAGTTCTTC. Translating it yields CASSLGTSRSSYNEQFF. The full variable domain, in which reference TRBV11-2 and TRBJ2-1 provide the parts outside the CDR3, is EAGVAQSPRYKIIEKRQSVAFWCNPISGHATLYWYQQILGQGPKLLIQFQNNGVVDDSQLPKDRFSAERLKGVDSTLKIQPAKLEDSAVYLCASSLGTSRSSYNEQFFGPGTRLTVL.

The rearrangement uses TRBV28 and TRBJ1-3; D perhaps matches TRBD1 (6 bases). V was clipped by 6 bases and J by 0 bases, with 15 bases between them. The length of the CDR3 is 16 residues. Per the germline V gene, CDR1 is MDHEN and CDR2 is SYDVKM. The CDR3 DNA is TGTGCCAGCAGCGAGGGACACATGAGCTCTGGAAACACCATATATTTT. Protein product: CASSEGHMSSGNTIYF.

The rearrangement uses TRBV2 and TRBJ2-7, with TRBD1 matching over 9 bases. J was trimmed by 3 bases and V by 7 bases; bases with no gene match: 7. The germline CDR1 and CDR2 sequences are SNHLY and FYNNEI. The CDR3 totals 14 residues. The CDR3 here is CASTPDRGDYEQYF. CDR3 in DNA: TGTGCCAGCACCCCGGACAGGGGAGACTACGAGCAGTACTTC.

The CDR3 spells CASSIRGQGAKNSPLHF. CDR3 bases: TGTGCCAGTAGTATTAGGGGACAGGGGGCGAAGAATTCACCCCTCCACTTT. The gene calls are TRBV19 and TRBJ1-6; 12 positions agree with TRBD1. The germline CDR1 and CDR2 sequences are LNHDA and SQIVND (reference sequence). The CDR3 runs to 17 residues. Trimming at V came to 3 bases and at J to 7 bases, leaving 7 bases not matched to a gene.

As to this clone: The sample contains more than one DNA sequence encoding this CDR3. The rearrangement uses TRBV11-2 and TRBJ1-3; 7 nucleotides align to TRBD1. Trimming removed 11 bases from V and 1 base from J; junction bases left unmatched: 5. Germline values: CDR1 SGHAT, CDR2 FQNNGV. This CDR3 region has 13 residues. CDR3: CASRTGSGNTIYF. In nucleotides, the CDR3 is TGTGCCTCCCGGACAGGTTCTGGAAACACCATATATTTT. Looking up the rest from reference TRBV11-2 and TRBJ1-3 gives the full variable domain: EAGVAQSPRYKIIEKRQSVAFWCNPISGHATLYWYQQILGQGPKLLIQFQNNGVVDDSQLPKDRFSAERLKGVDSTLKIQPAKLEDSAVYLCASRTGSGNTIYFGEGSWLTVV.

The V gene is TRBV7-2, the J gene TRBJ1-4; 7 bases are a match to TRBD1. Germline CDR1 reads SGHTA; CDR2 reads FQGNSA. J gave up 8 bases and V 5 bases, and 11 bases lay outside the gene matches. This CDR3 is built from 15 residues. CDR3 nucleotides: TGTGCCAGCAGCCCTACCGGGACAGAGAGGGAAAAACTGTTTTTT. This encodes CASSPTGTEREKLFF.